Below, 3 T cell receptor beta chains from the same sample are listed, as sequenced in a study of T cells in Graves' hyperthyroidism and ophthalmopathy. Amplified regions were TCR beta CDR3 sequences from RNA transcripts. In the first-round RT-PCR of the TCR CDR3, the HTBI primer set was used. TCRdb ran MiXCR on the multiplex PCR reads and lists one entry per CDR3 protein. The repertoire holds around 450,000 distinct CDR3 sequences, with about 15% as singletons. Input material: blood. The receptors were gathered from a woman aged 18-29 years with Graves' hyperthyroidism.

This clonotype was detected many times. This rearrangement joins TRBV12-5 to TRBJ2-3, with 7 nucleotides matching TRBD2. The germline CDR1 and CDR2 sequences are LGHNT and FRNRAP. This CDR3 comprises 17 residues. V dropped 4 bases and J dropped 0; count of bases not matched to a gene: 10. The CDR3 coding sequence is TGTGCTAGTGGTTCATCAACGACTAGCCTTAGCACAGATACGCAGTATTTT. Its translation: CASGSSTTSLSTDTQYF.

V and J are TRBV4-2 and TRBJ2-3; 8 positions match TRBD2. This CDR3 is built from 14 residues. Germline V gene lookup returns CDR1 LGHNA and CDR2 YNFKEQ. V dropped 8 bases and J dropped 0; count of bases not matched to a gene: 4. The CDR3 spells CASETSGSTDTQYF. The CDR3, as DNA: TGTGCCAGCGAAACTAGCGGAAGCACAGATACGCAGTATTTT.

A few counts support this clonotype. J is TRBJ2-5 and V is TRBV29-1, with D unclear. The ends were cut back, 7 bases at V and 4 bases at J, with 16 bases in the middle. This CDR3 is built from 13 residues. Germline CDR1 reads SQVTM; CDR2 reads ANQGSEA. CDR3 nucleotides: TGCAGCGCCGCTGACGTTGGCGGAGAGACCCAGTACTTC. Translation: CSAADVGGETQYF. Looking up the rest from reference TRBV29-1 and TRBJ2-5 gives the full variable domain: SAVISQKPSRDICQRGTSLTIQCQVDSQVTMMFWYRQQPGQSLTLIATANQGSEATYESGFVIDKFPISRPNLTFSTLTVSNMSPEDSSIYLCSAADVGGETQYFGPGTRLLVL.